This T cell receptor (beta chain) was sequenced for a study of radiation and T cells in renal cell carcinoma. Of note for this clone: Its antigen is not identified.

Time point defined: blood 4 weeks post-SBRT, at nephrectomy. The treatment is: 15 Gy SBRT to primary tumor, nephrectomy 4 weeks later. Nephrectomy followed 15 Gy stereotactic body radiation by 4 weeks. After SBRT, blood was collected at 2 and 4 weeks, plus baseline. Germline V lookup: CDR1 SGHNT, CDR2 YENEEA. This CDR3 contains 16 residues. Trimming shortened V by 5 bases and J by 5 bases, and 21 bases separated the two germline ends. General study results and limits: No pretreatment tumor biopsies were available for baseline clonotypes.

Profiling relied on immunoSEQ multiplex PCR, and the TCRdb table lists in-frame clones only, not all of them. The sample records roughly 92,000 clones, more than 65% being singletons. The sequence derives from a man in his 60s with renal cell carcinoma. The chain employs TRBV11-3 and TRBJ2-5, with TRBD1 as a possible D gene (7 bases). The sequences come from blood, collected from a patient whose treatment included radiotherapy and nephrectomy. The CDR3 reads CASSPRTGGAGETQYF. The CDR3 DNA reads TGTGCCAGCAGCCCACGGACAGGAGGCGCGGGGGAGACCCAGTACTTC.